This record looks at one T cell receptor (beta chain) sequence and its context. As yet, its antigen is unknown. The sample comes from a study of OX40 agonist ivuxolimab in advanced cancers. About the research overall: Patients received ivuxolimab, an agonistic anti-OX40 (CD134) antibody. Study findings and constraints: Expanded clones were, on average, more numerous among CD8+ T cells than CD4+. At doses 0.1 to 3.0 mg/kg, CD4+ and CD8+ clones expanded.

V was pared by 6 bases and J by 6 bases, with 15 bases between. The germline CDR1 and CDR2 sequences are SGHVS and FQNEAQ. The CDR3 consists of 14 residues. The data were produced by immunoSEQ multiplex PCR, yet TCRdb's version contains in-frame clones alone and is incomplete. Among 95,000 to 150,000 clones listed, around 95% were seen once. Excluded were patients having autoimmune disease history or systemic immunosuppression. The receptor comes from an adult with an advanced solid tumor such as melanoma, head and neck, liver or kidney cancer. This material consisted of CD4+ or CD8+ T cells sorted from blood, taken in a trial of the OX40 agonist ivuxolimab. This rearrangement joins TRBV7-8 to TRBJ1-5; weak D call: TRBD1 (6 bases). The CDR3 DNA follows: TGTGCCAGCAGTAGGGGACAAGACTTTCAGCCCCAGCATTTT. Protein sequence: CASSRGQDFQPQHF.